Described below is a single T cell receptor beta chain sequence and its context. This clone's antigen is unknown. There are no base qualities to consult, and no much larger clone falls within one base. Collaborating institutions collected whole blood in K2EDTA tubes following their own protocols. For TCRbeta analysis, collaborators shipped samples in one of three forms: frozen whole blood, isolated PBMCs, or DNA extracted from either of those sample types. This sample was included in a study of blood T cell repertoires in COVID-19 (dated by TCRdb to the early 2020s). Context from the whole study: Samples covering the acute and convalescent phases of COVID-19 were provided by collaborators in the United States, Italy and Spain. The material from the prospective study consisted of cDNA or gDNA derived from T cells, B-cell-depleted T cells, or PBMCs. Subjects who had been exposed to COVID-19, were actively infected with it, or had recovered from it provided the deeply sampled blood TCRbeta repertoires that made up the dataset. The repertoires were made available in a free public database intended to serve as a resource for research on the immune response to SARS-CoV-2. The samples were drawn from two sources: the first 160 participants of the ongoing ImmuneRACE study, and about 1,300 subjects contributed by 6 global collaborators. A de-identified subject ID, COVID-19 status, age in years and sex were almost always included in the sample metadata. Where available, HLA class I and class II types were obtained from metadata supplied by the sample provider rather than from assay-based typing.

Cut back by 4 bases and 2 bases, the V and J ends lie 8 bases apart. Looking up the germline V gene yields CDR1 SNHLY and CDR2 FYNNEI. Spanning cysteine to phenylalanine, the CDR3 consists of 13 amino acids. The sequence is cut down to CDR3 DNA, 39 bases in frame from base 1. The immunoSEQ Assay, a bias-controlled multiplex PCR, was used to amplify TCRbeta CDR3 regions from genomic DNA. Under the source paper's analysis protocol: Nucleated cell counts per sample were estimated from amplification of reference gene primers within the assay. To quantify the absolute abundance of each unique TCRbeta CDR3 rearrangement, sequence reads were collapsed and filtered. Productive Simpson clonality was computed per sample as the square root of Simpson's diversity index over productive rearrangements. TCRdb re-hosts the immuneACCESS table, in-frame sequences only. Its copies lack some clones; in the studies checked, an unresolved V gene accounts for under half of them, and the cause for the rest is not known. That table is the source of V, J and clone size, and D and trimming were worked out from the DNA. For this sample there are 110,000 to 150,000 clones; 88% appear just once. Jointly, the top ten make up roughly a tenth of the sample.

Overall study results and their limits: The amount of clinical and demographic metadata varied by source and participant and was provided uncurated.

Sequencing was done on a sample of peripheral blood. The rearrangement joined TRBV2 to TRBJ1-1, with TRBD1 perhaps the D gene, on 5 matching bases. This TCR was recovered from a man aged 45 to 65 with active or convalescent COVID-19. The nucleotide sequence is TGTGCCAGCAGTGCTGACAGTAACACTGAAGCTTTCTTT. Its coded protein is CASSADSNTEAFF.